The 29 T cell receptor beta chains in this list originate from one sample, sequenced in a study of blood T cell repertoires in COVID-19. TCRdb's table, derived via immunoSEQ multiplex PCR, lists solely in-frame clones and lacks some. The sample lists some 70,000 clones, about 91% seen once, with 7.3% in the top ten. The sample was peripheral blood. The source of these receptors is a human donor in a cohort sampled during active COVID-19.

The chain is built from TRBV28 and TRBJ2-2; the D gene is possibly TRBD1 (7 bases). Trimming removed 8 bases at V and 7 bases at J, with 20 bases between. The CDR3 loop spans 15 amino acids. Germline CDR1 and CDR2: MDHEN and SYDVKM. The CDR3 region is CASSRTGATSGELFF. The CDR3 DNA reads TGTGCCAGCTCACGCACAGGGGCGACTAGCGGGGAGCTGTTTTTT.

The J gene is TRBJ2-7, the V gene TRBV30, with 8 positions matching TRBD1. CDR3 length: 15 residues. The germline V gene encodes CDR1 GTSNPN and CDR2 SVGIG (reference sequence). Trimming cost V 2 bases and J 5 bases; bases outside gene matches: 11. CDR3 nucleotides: TGTGCCTGGAGTCCAGCAGGGGGCCTAAATCACGAGCAGTACTTC. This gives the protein CAWSPAGGLNHEQYF.

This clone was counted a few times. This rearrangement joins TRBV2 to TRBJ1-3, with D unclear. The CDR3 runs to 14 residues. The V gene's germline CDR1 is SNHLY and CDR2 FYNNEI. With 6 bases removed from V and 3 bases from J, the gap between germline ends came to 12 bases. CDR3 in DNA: TGTGCCAGCAGACGCCCCGGGGATGGAAACACCATATATTTT. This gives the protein CASRRPGDGNTIYF.

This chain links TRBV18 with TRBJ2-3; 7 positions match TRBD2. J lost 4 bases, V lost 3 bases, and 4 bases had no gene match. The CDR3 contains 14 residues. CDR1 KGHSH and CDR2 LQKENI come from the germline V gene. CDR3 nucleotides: TGTGCCAGCTCACCTTCTAGCGGATCAGATACGCAGTATTTT. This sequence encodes CASSPSSGSDTQYF.

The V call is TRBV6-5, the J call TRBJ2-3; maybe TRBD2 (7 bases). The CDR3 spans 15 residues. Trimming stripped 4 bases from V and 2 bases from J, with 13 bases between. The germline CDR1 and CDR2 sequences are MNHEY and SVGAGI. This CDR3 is CASSFRGGPTDTQYF. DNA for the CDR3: TGTGCCAGCAGTTTCAGGGGAGGGCCCACAGATACGCAGTATTTT.

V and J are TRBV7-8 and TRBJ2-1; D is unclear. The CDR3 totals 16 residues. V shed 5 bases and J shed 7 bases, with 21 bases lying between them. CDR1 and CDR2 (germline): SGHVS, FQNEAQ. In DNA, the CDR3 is TGTGCCAGCAGCCCCCCCGGGTTAAACGCCGTGAATGAGCAGTTCTTC. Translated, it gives CASSPPGLNAVNEQFF.

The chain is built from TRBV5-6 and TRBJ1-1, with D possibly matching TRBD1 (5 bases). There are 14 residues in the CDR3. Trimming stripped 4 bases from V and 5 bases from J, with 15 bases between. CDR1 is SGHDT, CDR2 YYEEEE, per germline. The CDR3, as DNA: TGTGCCAGCAGCCCCGGGGGGGTGTTAACTGAAGCTTTCTTT. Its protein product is CASSPGGVLTEAFF. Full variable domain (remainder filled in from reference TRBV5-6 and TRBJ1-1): DAGVTQSPTHLIKTRGQQVTLRCSPKSGHDTVSWYQQALGQGPQFIFQYYEEEERQRGNFPDRFSGHQFPNYSSELNVNALLLGDSALYLCASSPGGVLTEAFFGQGTRLTVV.

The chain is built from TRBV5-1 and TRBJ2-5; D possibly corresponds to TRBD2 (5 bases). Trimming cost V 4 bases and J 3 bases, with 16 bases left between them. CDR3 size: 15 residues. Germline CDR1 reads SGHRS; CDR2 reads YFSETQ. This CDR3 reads CASSLYGLQKETQYF. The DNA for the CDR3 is TGCGCCAGCAGCCTGTACGGACTGCAAAAAGAGACCCAGTACTTC.

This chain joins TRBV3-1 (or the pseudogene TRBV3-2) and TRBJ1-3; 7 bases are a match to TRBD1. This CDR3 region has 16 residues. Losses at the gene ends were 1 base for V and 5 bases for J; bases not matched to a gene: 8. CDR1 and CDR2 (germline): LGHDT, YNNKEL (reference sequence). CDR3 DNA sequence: TGTGCCAGCAGCCAAGGAGGGACAGAGCCAAGAAACACCATATATTTT. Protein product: CASSQGGTEPRNTIYF.

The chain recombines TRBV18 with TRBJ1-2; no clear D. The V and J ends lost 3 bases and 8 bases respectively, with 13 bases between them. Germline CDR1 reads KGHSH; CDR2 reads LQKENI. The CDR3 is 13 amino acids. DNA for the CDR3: TGTGCCAGCTCACCCCTAACAGCAGACGGCTACACCTTC. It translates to CASSPLTADGYTF. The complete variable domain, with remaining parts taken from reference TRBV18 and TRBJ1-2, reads NAGVMQNPRHLVRRRGQEARLRCSPMKGHSHVYWYRQLPEEGLKFMVYLQKENIIDESGMPKERFSAEFPKEGPSILRIQQVVRGDSAAYFCASSPLTADGYTFGSGTRLTVV.

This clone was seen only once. For the CDR3, the DNA is TGTGCCAGCAGCTTAACTAGTACGAGACAACGGTTCTTC. It yields the protein CASSLTSTRQRFF. The genes are TRBV7-3 and TRBJ2-1; no definite D call. Germline V gene sequence: CDR1 SGHTA, CDR2 FQGTGA. The V and J ends lost 0 bases and 15 bases respectively, with 15 bases between them. The CDR3 is 13 residues long.

Written as DNA, the CDR3 is TGTGCCTGGACGGGCAGGGGGCATGGGAACACTGAAGCTTTCTTT. Its translation is CAWTGRGHGNTEAFF. V and J are TRBV30 and TRBJ1-1; the match to TRBD1 covers 8 bases. Germline CDR1 GTSNPN, CDR2 SVGIG (reference sequence). The CDR3 contains 15 residues. V lost 4 bases and J lost 1; bases outside the gene matches: 8.

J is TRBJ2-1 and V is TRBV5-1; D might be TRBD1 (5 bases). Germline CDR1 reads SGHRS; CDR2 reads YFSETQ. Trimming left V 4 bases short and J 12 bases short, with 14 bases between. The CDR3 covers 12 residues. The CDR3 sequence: CASSPGQRAQFF. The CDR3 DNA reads TGCGCCAGCAGCCCTGGACAACGCGCGCAGTTCTTC.

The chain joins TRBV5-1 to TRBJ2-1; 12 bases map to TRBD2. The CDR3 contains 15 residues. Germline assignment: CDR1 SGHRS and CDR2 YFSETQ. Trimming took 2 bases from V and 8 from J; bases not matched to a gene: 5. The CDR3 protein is CASSFRLAGDHEQFF. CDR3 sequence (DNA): TGCGCCAGCAGCTTTCGACTAGCGGGAGATCATGAGCAGTTCTTC.

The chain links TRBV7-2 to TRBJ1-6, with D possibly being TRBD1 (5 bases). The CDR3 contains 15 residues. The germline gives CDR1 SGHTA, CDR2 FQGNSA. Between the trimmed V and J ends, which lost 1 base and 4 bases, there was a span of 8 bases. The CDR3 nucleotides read TGTGCCAGCAGCTTAGAACAGGCTTATAATTCACCCCTCCACTTT. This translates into CASSLEQAYNSPLHF.

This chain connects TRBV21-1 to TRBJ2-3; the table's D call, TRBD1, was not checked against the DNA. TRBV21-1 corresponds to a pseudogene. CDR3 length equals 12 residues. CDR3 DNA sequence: TGTGCCAGCCGAACAAGCACAGATACGCAGTATTTT. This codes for CASRTSTDTQYF.

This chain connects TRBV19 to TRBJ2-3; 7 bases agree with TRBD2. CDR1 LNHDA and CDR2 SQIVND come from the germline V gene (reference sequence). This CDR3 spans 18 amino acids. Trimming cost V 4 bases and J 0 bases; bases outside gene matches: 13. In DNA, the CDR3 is TGTGCCAGTAGTAGCCGGGGGGTTGGGGGGGGGAGCACAGATACGCAGTATTTT. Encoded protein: CASSSRGVGGGSTDTQYF.

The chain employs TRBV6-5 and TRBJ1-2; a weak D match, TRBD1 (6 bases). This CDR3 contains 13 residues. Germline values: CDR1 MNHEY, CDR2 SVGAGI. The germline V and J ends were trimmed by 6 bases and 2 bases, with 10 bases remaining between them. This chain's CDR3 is CASSPTGNYGYTF. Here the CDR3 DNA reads TGTGCCAGCAGCCCCACAGGGAACTATGGCTACACCTTC.

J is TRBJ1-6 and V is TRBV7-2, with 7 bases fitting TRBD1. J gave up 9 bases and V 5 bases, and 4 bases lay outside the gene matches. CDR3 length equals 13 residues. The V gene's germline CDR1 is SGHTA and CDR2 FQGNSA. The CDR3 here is CASSPDRVSPLHF. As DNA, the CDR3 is TGTGCCAGCAGCCCAGACAGGGTTTCACCCCTCCACTTT.

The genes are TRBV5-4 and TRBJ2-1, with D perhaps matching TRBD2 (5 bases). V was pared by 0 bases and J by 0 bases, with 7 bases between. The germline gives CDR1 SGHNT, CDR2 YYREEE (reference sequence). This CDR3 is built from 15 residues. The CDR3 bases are TGTGCCAGCAGCTTGGGTGGGAGCTCCTACAATGAGCAGTTCTTC. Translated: CASSLGGSSYNEQFF. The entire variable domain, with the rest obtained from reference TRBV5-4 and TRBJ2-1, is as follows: ETGVTQSPTHLIKTRGQQVTLRCSSQSGHNTVSWYQQALGQGPQFIFQYYREEENGRGNFPPRFSGLQFPNYSSELNVNALELDDSALYLCASSLGGSSYNEQFFGPGTRLTVL.

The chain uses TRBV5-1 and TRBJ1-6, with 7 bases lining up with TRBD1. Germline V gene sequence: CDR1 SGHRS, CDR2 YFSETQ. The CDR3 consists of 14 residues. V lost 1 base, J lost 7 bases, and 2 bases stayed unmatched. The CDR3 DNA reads TGCGCCAGCAGCTTGACAGGGGACAATTCACCCCTCCACTTT. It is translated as CASSLTGDNSPLHF.

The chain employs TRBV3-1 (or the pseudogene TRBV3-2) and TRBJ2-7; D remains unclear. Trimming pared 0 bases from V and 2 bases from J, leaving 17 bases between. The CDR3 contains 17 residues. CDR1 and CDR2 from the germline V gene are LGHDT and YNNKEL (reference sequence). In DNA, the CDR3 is TGTGCCAGCAGCCAAGAGGTTTCTGAAGCCCTCACCTACGAGCAGTACTTC. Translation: CASSQEVSEALTYEQYF.

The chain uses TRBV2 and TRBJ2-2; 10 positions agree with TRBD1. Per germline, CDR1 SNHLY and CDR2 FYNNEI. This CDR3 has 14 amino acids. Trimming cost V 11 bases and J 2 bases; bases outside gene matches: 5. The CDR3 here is CAGRQGANTGELFF. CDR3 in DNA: TGTGCCGGGAGACAGGGGGCAAACACCGGGGAGCTGTTTTTT. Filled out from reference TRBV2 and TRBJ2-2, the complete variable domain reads EPEVTQTPSHQVTQMGQEVILRCVPISNHLYFYWYRQILGQKVEFLVSFYNNEISEKSEIFDDQFSVERPDGSNFTLKIRSTKLEDSAMYFCAGRQGANTGELFFGEGSRLTVL.

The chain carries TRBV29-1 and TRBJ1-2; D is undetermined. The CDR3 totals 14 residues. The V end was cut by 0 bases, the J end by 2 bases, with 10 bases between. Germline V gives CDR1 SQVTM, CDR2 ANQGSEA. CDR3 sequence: CSVEEIAGNYGYTF. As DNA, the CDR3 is TGCAGCGTTGAAGAAATTGCGGGGAACTATGGCTACACCTTC.

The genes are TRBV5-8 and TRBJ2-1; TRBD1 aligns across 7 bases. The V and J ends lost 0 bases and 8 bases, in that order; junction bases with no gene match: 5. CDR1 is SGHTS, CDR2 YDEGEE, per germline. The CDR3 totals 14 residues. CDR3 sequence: CASSLAGTAYEQFF. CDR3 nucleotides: TGTGCCAGCAGCTTGGCAGGGACAGCGTATGAGCAGTTCTTC. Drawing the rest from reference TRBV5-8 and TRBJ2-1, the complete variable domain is EAGVTQSPTHLIKTRGQQATLRCSPISGHTSVYWYQQALGLGLQFLLWYDEGEERNRGNFPPRFSGRQFPNYSSELNVNALELEDSALYLCASSLAGTAYEQFFGPGTRLTVL.

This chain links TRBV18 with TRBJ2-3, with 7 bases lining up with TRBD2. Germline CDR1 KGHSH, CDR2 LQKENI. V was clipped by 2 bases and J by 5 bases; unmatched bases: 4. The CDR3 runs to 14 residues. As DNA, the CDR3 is TGTGCCAGCTCACCAGTAATAGCGGGAGATACGCAGTATTTT. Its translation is CASSPVIAGDTQYF.

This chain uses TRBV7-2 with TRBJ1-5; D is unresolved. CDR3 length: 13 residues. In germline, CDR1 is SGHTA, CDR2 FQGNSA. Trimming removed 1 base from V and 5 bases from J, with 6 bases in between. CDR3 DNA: TGTGCCAGCAGCTTAGGAGCCGATCAGCCCCAGCATTTT. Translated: CASSLGADQPQHF. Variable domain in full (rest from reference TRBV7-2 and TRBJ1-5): GAGVSQSPSNKVTEKGKDVELRCDPISGHTALYWYRQSLGQGLEFLIYFQGNSAPDKSGLPSDRFSAERTGGSVSTLTIQRTQQEDSAVYLCASSLGADQPQHFGDGTRLSIL.

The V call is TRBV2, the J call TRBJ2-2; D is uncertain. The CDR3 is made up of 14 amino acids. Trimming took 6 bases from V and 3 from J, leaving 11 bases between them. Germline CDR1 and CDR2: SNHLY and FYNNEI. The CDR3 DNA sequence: TGTGCCAGCAGAGCGATATTGGACACCGGGGAGCTGTTTTTT. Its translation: CASRAILDTGELFF.

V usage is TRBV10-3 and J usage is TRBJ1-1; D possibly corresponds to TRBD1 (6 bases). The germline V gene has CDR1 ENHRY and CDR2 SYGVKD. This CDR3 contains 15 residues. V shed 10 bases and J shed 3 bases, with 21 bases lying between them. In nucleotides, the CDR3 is TGTGCCACCCACCCGGGGGGGCGATTGGACACTGAAGCTTTCTTT. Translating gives CATHPGGRLDTEAFF.